The rows below give T cell receptor beta chains drawn from one sample of a study of PD-L1 blockade in urothelial cancer. Here immunoSEQ multiplex PCR was the method, and the copy in TCRdb shows in-frame clones only, minus some. This table has tens of thousands of clones, approximately 80% appearing once. The input for sequencing was PBMCs, taken around atezolizumab (anti-PD-L1) treatment. These receptors all come from a man between 70 and 80 years old with urothelial cancer. CDR3s leave out the opening cysteine and the closing phenylalanine or tryptophan. Fields, in order: CDR3 protein, J gene, clone size, V gene. The size of a clone is reported for some rows only, either as once, few or many, or as a class for expanded clones.

ASSDSTGVTYNEQF TRBJ2-1 . TRBV6-4
ASSFDRVSATNEKLF TRBJ1-4 . TRBV11-1
ASSSSKRDSSYEQY TRBJ2-7 . TRBV6-4
ASRLQGLGANVLT TRBJ2-6 few TRBV27
ASSEVPAGGTEAF TRBJ1-1 once TRBV6-1
ASSRQSTSTDTQY TRBJ2-3 . TRBV7-2
AIRGAGTSGRATYNEQF TRBJ2-1 . TRBV10-3
ASSLDRIYGYT TRBJ1-2 . TRBV5-1
ASSPKSYREQY TRBJ2-7 few TRBV27
ASSMKAGEWAQGTQY TRBJ2-5 . TRBV19
ASSIGGSVTDTQY TRBJ2-3 . TRBV19
ASSRLGSGLANEKLF TRBJ1-4 . TRBV11-2
ASSLGTPYEQY TRBJ2-7 . TRBV5-1
ASSFDTGEDGYT TRBJ1-2 . TRBV5-1
ASSLEAGGPETQY TRBJ2-5 . TRBV5-1
ASSVGATNEKLF TRBJ1-4 . TRBV9